The clone carrying this T cell receptor beta chain turned up a few times. No antigen is known for it. The sample comes from a study of beta chain features in type 1 diabetes. Study-wide results and caveats: There was a moderate but significant shortening of TCRB CDR3s in all four CD4+ subsets of Type 1 diabetes patients.

CDR1 is SGHRS, CDR2 YFSETQ, per germline. CDR3 length: 13 amino acids. V was trimmed by 4 bases and J by 4 bases, leaving 12 bases between them. Reverse transcription of all isolated RNA meant that expressed TCRB transcripts were sequenced. Profiled with immunoSEQ multiplex PCR; TCRdb holds only in-frame clones, not every one. Of about 230,000 clones in the sample, around 16% were seen once. V usage is TRBV5-1 and J usage is TRBJ2-7, with D perhaps matching TRBD1 (6 bases). Sequences were obtained from naive CD4+ T cells from blood. The receptor comes from a man aged 25 to 40 with type 1 diabetes. The CDR3 DNA reads as TGCGCCAGCAGCCCCAGGGACAATTACGAGCAGTACTTC. It specifies CASSPRDNYEQYF.